This T cell receptor (beta chain) originates from a study of blood T cell repertoires in COVID-19 (dated by TCRdb to the early 2020s). A note on the overall study: Samples from collaborators originated in the United States, Italy and Spain and spanned both the acute and convalescent phases of COVID-19. The material from the prospective study consisted of cDNA or gDNA derived from T cells, B-cell-depleted T cells, or PBMCs. Subjects who had been exposed to COVID-19, were actively infected with it, or had recovered from it provided the deeply sampled blood TCRbeta repertoires that made up the dataset. The repertoires were made available in a free public database intended to serve as a resource for research on the immune response to SARS-CoV-2. Samples came from the ongoing ImmuneRACE study (first 160 participants) plus 1,254 subjects from 6 global collaborators. Sample metadata almost always included a de-identified subject ID, COVID-19 status, age in years and sex. Where available, HLA class I and class II types were obtained from metadata supplied by the sample provider rather than from assay-based typing. Paper-wide results and their limitations: Clinical and demographic metadata were provided uncurated, with the amount varying by source and participant.

The immunoSEQ Assay, a bias-controlled multiplex PCR, was used to amplify TCRbeta CDR3 regions from genomic DNA. In the paper's pipeline: Within the assay, amplification of reference gene primers was used to estimate how many nucleated cells each sample contained. Sequence reads were collapsed and filtered to measure the absolute abundance of every unique TCRbeta CDR3 rearrangement. For each sample, productive Simpson clonality was calculated as the square root of Simpson's diversity index over productive rearrangements. The table was pulled from immuneACCESS by TCRdb, which kept in-frame rearrangements only. Such tables lose some clones; where checked, under half of the loss comes from unresolved V genes, and the rest has no known cause. V, J and clone size are taken as reported in that table, and D and trimming were inferred from the DNA itself. The sample table contains roughly 180,000 clones; only one count was recorded for roughly 79% of them. In total, the top ten clones hold 15% to 20% of the sample.

Reading the germline V gene gives CDR1 MNHEY and CDR2 SVGAGI. The CDR3 spans 14 residues, from the cysteine through the phenylalanine. The entry retains the CDR3 DNA only, 42 bases that are in frame from base 1. The V and J ends are trimmed by 3 bases and 2 bases, leaving 11 bases between them. The collaborating institutions used their own protocols to collect whole blood in K2EDTA tubes. For TCRbeta analysis, collaborators shipped samples as frozen whole blood, isolated PBMCs, or DNA extracted from either of those sample types. Turning to this clone: Its antigen remains undetermined. Base qualities are not provided; no much larger clone lies one nucleotide away.

The chain is assembled from TRBV6-5 and TRBJ2-7; a confident D gene designation cannot be given. The receptor comes from a man aged 55 to 70 with active or convalescent COVID-19. The specimen was peripheral blood. The CDR3 region: CASSYRRSAYEQYF. The DNA sequence is given as TGTGCCAGCAGTTATCGTCGGTCGGCCTACGAGCAGTACTTC.